These 10 T cell receptor beta chains share one sample of origin, sequenced in a study of T cells after yellow fever vaccination. TCRdb reanalysed the 5' RACE reads using MiXCR and keeps one entry per CDR3 protein. The repertoire has hundreds of thousands of distinct CDR3 sequences, about 5.2% of them found once; the top ten carry less than 3.5%. The sequencing used CD4+ T cells sorted from PBMCs, collected on the day of the yellow fever booster vaccination. Source of these receptors: a man younger than 30 who received the YFV17D yellow fever vaccine.

The rearrangement links TRBV5-6 to TRBJ1-1, with a tentative D call TRBD1 (5 bases). This CDR3 region has 15 residues. Germline values: CDR1 SGHDT, CDR2 YYEEEE. Trimming took off 3 bases at V and 5 bases at J, with 17 bases between the two ends. The CDR3, as DNA: TGTGCCAGCAGCTGGGACCCGCAGGGTGGAACTGAAGCTTTCTTT. Translation: CASSWDPQGGTEAFF.

The chain recombines TRBV6-2 or TRBV6-3 with TRBJ1-4; TRBD1 aligns across 7 bases. After removal of 7 bases from V and 8 bases from J, the junction contained 13 bases not matched to a gene. Germline V lookup: CDR1 MNHEY, CDR2 SVGEGT. This CDR3 is built from 15 residues. CDR3: CASTLSRDSREKLFF. The CDR3 DNA reads TGTGCCAGCACATTAAGCCGGGACAGTCGGGAAAAACTGTTTTTT.

There are many counts of this clonotype. The chain's CDR3 is CASSQPRQGGTGELFF. CDR3 DNA: TGCGCCAGCAGCCAGCCTCGACAGGGGGGCACCGGGGAGCTGTTTTTT. This chain joins TRBV4-1 and TRBJ2-2; TRBD1 matches 9 bases. The trim removed 3 bases at V and 4 bases at J, leaving 6 bases unmatched. Germline V gene data show CDR1 as MGHRA and CDR2 as YSYEKL. The CDR3 contains 16 residues.

The CDR3 DNA reads as TGTGCCATCAGGGCCCTAGGACAGGGGTCGGGATCACCCCTCCACTTT. Its protein product is CAIRALGQGSGSPLHF. The chain couples TRBV10-3 to TRBJ1-6; TRBD1 agrees at 9 bases. CDR1 is ENHRY and CDR2 is SYGVKD in the germline V gene. The V gene end was trimmed by 6 bases and the J gene end by 10 bases; junction bases not matched to a gene: 13. This CDR3 comprises 16 residues.

The V gene is TRBV6-2 or TRBV6-3, the J gene TRBJ2-3; D gene uncertain. Germline CDR1 reads MNHEY; CDR2 reads SVGEGT. Trimming removed 0 bases from V and 6 bases from J, with 10 bases in between. The CDR3 spans 14 residues. The CDR3 spells CASSYSSKGDTQYF. CDR3 DNA: TGTGCCAGCAGTTACTCGAGTAAAGGGGATACGCAGTATTTT.

The rearrangement links TRBV23-1 to TRBJ2-7, with D possibly TRBD1 on 5 matching bases. TRBV23-1 falls under the ORF class, with uncertain function. The CDR3 spans 15 residues. The germline V and J ends were trimmed by 9 bases and 4 bases, with 22 bases remaining between them. The CDR3 region is CASRRGRVEKYEQYV. The CDR3 bases are TGCGCCAGTCGAAGGGGCAGGGTAGAGAAGTACGAGCAGTACGTC.

This clonotype was recorded many times. The chain uses TRBV5-1 and TRBJ1-1, with a possible D match to TRBD1 (5 bases). The V gene lost 1 base and the J gene lost 4 bases, with 8 bases spanning the gap. Germline V gene sequence: CDR1 SGHRS, CDR2 YFSETQ. This CDR3 contains 13 residues. In DNA form, the CDR3 reads TGCGCCAGCAGCTTGTCTCAGGGCACTGAAGCTTTCTTT. Residues: CASSLSQGTEAFF. Drawing the rest from reference TRBV5-1 and TRBJ1-1, the complete variable domain is KAGVTQTPRYLIKTRGQQVTLSCSPISGHRSVSWYQQTPGQGLQFLFEYFSETQRNKGNFPGRFSGRQFSNSRSEMNVSTLELGDSALYLCASSLSQGTEAFFGQGTRLTVV.

This clonotype has only a few counts. The V gene is TRBV7-9, the J gene TRBJ1-5; maybe TRBD1 (5 bases). CDR3 length: 14 residues. V shed 3 bases and J shed 3 bases, with 9 bases lying between them. Germline V gives CDR1 SEHNR, CDR2 FQNEAQ (reference sequence). CDR3 protein: CASSLLGDNQPQHF. In nucleotides, the CDR3 is TGTGCCAGCAGCTTGTTAGGGGACAATCAGCCCCAGCATTTT.

J is TRBJ2-2 and V is TRBV18; D is unclear. This CDR3 comprises 15 residues. The V end lost 3 bases, the J end lost 3 bases, and 11 bases lay between the germline ends. CDR1 KGHSH and CDR2 LQKENI come from the germline V gene. DNA for the CDR3: TGTGCCAGCTCACCTCCTCTAGGTTACACCGGGGAGCTGTTTTTT. Protein sequence: CASSPPLGYTGELFF.

This clonotype was seen only a few times. The chain combines TRBV20-1 with TRBJ2-5; perhaps D is TRBD1 or TRBD2 (6 bases each). Between the trimmed V and J ends, which lost 6 bases and 7 bases, there was a span of 21 bases. Germline CDR1 is DFQATT and CDR2 is SNEGSKA (reference sequence). CDR3 length equals 14 residues. The CDR3 nucleotides read TGCAGTGCCAGCCTTGACAGGTGGAGGGGGACCCAGTACTTC. It specifies CSASLDRWRGTQYF.